This paragraph covers one T cell receptor (beta chain) sequence. This sample is part of a study of T-cell memory formation after mild COVID-19. TCRdb ran MiXCR on the 5' RACE reads and lists one entry per CDR3 protein. The sample yields around 320,000 distinct CDR3 sequences, 14% seen once. The length of the CDR3 is 15 residues. V lost 4 bases and J 0 bases, leaving 12 bases between the germline ends. Germline V CDR1 and CDR2: SGHTA, FQGNSA. The V and J genes are TRBV7-2 and TRBJ1-1; a possible D gene is TRBD1 (6 bases). The source is a young man who had mild COVID-19 (a few samples of this study predate the infection). Cell type and time point are not known. The sequenced sample consisted of PBMCs or a T cell subset sorted from them (not recorded which). The DNA for the CDR3 is TGTGCCAGCAGCTGGGTCGGGGGCATGAACACTGAAGCTTTCTTT. The encoded protein is CASSWVGGMNTEAFF.